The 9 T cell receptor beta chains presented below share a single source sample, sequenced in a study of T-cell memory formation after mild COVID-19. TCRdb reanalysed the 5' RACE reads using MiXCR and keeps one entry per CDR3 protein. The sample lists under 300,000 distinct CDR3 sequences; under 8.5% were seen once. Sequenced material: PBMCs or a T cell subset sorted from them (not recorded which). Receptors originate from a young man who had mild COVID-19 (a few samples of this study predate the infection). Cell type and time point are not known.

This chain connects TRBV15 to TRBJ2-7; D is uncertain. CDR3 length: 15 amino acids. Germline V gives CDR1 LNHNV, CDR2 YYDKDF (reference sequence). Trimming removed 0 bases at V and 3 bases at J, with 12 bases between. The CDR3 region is CATSRESKVHYEQYF. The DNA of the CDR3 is TGTGCCACCAGCAGAGAATCTAAGGTCCACTACGAGCAGTACTTC. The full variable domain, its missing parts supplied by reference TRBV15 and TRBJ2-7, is DAMVIQNPRYQVTQFGKPVTLSCSQTLNHNVMYWYQQKSSQAPKLLFHYYDKDFNNEADTPDNFQSRRPNTSFCFLDIRSPGLGDTAMYLCATSRESKVHYEQYFGPGTRLTVT.

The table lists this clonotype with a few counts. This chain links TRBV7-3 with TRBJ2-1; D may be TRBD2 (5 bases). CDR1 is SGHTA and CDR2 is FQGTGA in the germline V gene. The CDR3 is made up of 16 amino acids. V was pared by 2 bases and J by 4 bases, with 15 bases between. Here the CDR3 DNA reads TGTGCCAGCAGCTTATGGTCACGGGGTGCTTACAATGAGCAGTTCTTC. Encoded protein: CASSLWSRGAYNEQFF.

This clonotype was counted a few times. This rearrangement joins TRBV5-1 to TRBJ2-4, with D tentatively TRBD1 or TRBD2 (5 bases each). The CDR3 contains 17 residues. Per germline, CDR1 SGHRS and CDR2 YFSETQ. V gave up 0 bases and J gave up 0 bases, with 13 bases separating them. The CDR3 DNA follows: TGCGCCAGCAGCTTGGGGGACGGCCGACTAGCCAAAAACATTCAGTACTTC. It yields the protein CASSLGDGRLAKNIQYF.

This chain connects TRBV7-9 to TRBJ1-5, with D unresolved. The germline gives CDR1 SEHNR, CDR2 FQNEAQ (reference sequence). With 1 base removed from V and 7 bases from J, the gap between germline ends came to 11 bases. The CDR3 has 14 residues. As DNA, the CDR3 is TGTGCCAGCAGCTTAGTAGGGTACGAACAGCCCCAGCATTTT. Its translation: CASSLVGYEQPQHF.

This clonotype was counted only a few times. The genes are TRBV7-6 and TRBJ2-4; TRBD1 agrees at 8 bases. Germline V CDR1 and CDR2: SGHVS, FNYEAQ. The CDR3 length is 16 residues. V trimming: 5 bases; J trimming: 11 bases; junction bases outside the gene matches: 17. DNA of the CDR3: TGTGCCAGCAGCCAGTTGCCCCCGACAGGGGATTATGTTCAGTACTTC. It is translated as CASSQLPPTGDYVQYF.

The CDR3 is CSARDVDVDEQFF. The CDR3 nucleotides read TGCAGTGCTAGAGATGTGGACGTGGATGAGCAGTTCTTC. J is TRBJ2-1 and V is TRBV20-1; D not certain. CDR3 length equals 13 residues. V was shortened by 0 bases and J by 8 bases, with 11 bases between the two germline ends. Per germline, CDR1 DFQATT and CDR2 SNEGSKA (reference sequence).

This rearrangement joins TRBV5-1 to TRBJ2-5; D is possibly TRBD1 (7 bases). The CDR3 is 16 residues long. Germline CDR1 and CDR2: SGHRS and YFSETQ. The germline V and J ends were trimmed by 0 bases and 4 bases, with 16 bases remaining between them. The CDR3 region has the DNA TGCGCCAGCAGCTTGGTGGAGGGGGCGGTGAGAGAGACCCAGTACTTC. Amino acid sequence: CASSLVEGAVRETQYF.

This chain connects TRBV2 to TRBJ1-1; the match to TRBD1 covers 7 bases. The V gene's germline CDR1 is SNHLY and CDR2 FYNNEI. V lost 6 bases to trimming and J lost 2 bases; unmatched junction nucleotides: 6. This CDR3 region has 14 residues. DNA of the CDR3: TGTGCCAGCAGACCTCAGGGGGAAAACACTGAAGCTTTCTTT. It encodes CASRPQGENTEAFF.

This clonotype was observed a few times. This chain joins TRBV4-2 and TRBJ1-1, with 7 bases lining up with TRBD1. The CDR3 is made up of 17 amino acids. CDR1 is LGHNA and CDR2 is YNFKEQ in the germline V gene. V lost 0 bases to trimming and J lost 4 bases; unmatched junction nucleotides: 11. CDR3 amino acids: CASSQEISGQHITEAFF. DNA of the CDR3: TGTGCCAGCAGCCAAGAGATATCGGGACAGCACATCACTGAAGCTTTCTTT.